This T cell receptor (beta chain) was sequenced during a study of blood T cells in healthy people across ages. On this clonotype: The target antigen is unknown.

Per-sample PBMC isolation yielded at least 6.5 million cells. A second PCR, run for roughly 7 to 12 cycles, used a sample-barcoded 5' primer plus a J-beta primer mix. TCRdb passed the 5' RACE reads through MiXCR, listing each CDR3 protein once. The sample has approximately 1,000,000 distinct CDR3 sequences; around two fifths are singletons. Germline CDR1 is DFQATT and CDR2 is SNEGSKA (reference sequence). Trimming removed 3 bases from V and 1 base from J; junction bases left unmatched: 16. The CDR3 length is 18 residues. Study-wide results and limits: Those diversity estimates obtained from one million T cells were thought to be underestimates. Conclusively comparing naive with antigen-experienced cells was impossible with unsorted PBMCs. A roughly linear fall in TCR beta diversity per million T cells was seen with increasing age.

The sequencing input was blood. This sequence was found in a man aged 18 to 35 in good health. The chain employs TRBV20-1 and TRBJ2-7, with 9 bases matching TRBD2. This chain's CDR3 is CSARGPVWGLADSYEQYF. CDR3 DNA sequence: TGCAGTGCTAGGGGCCCAGTCTGGGGACTAGCCGATTCCTACGAGCAGTACTTC.